A single sample gave rise to the 22 T cell receptor beta chains below, sequenced in a study of T cells in Graves' hyperthyroidism and ophthalmopathy. From RNA transcripts, TCR beta CDR3 regions were amplified. HTBI primers were employed in a first-round RT-PCR of the TCR CDR3. MiXCR, run by TCRdb on the multiplex PCR reads, gives a single entry per CDR3 protein. The sample lists about 530,000 distinct CDR3 sequences; 15% to 20% were seen once. Sample: blood. The receptors here all came from a woman aged 18-29 years with Graves' ophthalmopathy.

This clonotype has only a few counts. V usage is TRBV5-4 and J usage is TRBJ1-1, with D perhaps TRBD1 (5 bases). CDR1 is SGHNT and CDR2 is YYREEE in the germline V gene (reference sequence). Trimming removed 4 bases from V and 6 bases from J, with 16 bases in between. This CDR3 region has 14 residues. The CDR3 DNA reads as TGTGCCAGCAGCGGGGACCGGGTATACGCTGAAGCTTTCTTT. Translating gives CASSGDRVYAEAFF.

This clonotype was detected ten times or more. V is TRBV13 and J is TRBJ1-1, with 7 bases identical to TRBD1. The junction had 9 bases not matched to a gene; V was cut back by 4 bases and J by 4 bases. Germline-derived CDR1 and CDR2 are PRHDT and FYEKMQ (reference sequence). The CDR3 totals 15 residues. The CDR3 region has the DNA TGTGCCAGCAGCTCTCAGGGGGGTTGGAGCACTGAAGCTTTCTTT. Translated, it gives CASSSQGGWSTEAFF.

In this sample, this clonotype turned up many times. This chain connects TRBV7-2 to TRBJ1-1; 8 nucleotides line up with TRBD1. CDR3 size: 14 residues. J lost 5 bases, V lost 5 bases, and 7 bases had no gene match. In germline, CDR1 is SGHTA, CDR2 FQGNSA. CDR3 in amino acids: CASSLQGALTEAFF. The CDR3 DNA is TGTGCCAGCAGCCTCCAGGGGGCGCTTACTGAAGCTTTCTTT.

This clonotype has ten or more counts. The CDR3 protein is CASSLDGSGQYNEQFF. The CDR3 bases are TGCGCCAGCAGCTTGGATGGGTCGGGACAGTACAATGAGCAGTTCTTC. The genes are TRBV5-1 and TRBJ2-1; 7 nucleotides align to TRBD1. This CDR3 is 16 amino acids long. The V segment lost 0 bases and the J segment 4 bases; nucleotides outside the gene matches: 7. The germline V gene has CDR1 SGHRS and CDR2 YFSETQ.

The gene calls are TRBV7-9 and TRBJ2-7; 8 bases map to TRBD2. V lost 4 bases, J lost 4 bases, and 15 bases stayed unmatched. This CDR3 has 17 residues. CDR1 SEHNR and CDR2 FQNEAQ come from the germline V gene (reference sequence). This chain's CDR3 is CASSSTLLAEGEYEQYF. Here the CDR3 DNA reads TGTGCCAGCAGCTCGACCCTACTAGCGGAGGGAGAATACGAGCAGTACTTC.

This clonotype has a handful of counts. J is TRBJ2-1 and V is TRBV20-1; 7 positions agree with TRBD1. This CDR3 is 11 amino acids long. V was clipped by 4 bases and J by 8 bases; unmatched bases: 2. Germline CDR1 DFQATT, CDR2 SNEGSKA (reference sequence). The CDR3 bases are TGCAGTGCTAAGACAGGGTATGAGCAGTTCTTC. Translated, it gives CSAKTGYEQFF.

This clonotype has just a few counts. The chain is built from TRBV7-9 and TRBJ1-1, with 10 bases identical to TRBD1. V trimming: 1 base; J trimming: 4 bases; junction bases outside the gene matches: 3. Germline V CDR1 and CDR2: SEHNR, FQNEAQ (reference sequence). This CDR3 is 15 amino acids long. CDR3 sequence: CASSLGQGASTEAFF. Written as DNA, the CDR3 is TGTGCCAGCAGCTTAGGACAGGGGGCGAGCACTGAAGCTTTCTTT. The full variable domain, in which reference TRBV7-9 and TRBJ1-1 provide the parts outside the CDR3, is DTGVSQNPRHKITKRGQNVTFRCDPISEHNRLYWYRQTLGQGPEFLTYFQNEAQLEKSRLLSDRFSAERPKGSFSTLEIQRTEQGDSAMYLCASSLGQGASTEAFFGQGTRLTVV.

This clonotype has ten or more counts. The chain is built from TRBV13 and TRBJ2-3; D assignment may be TRBD1 or TRBD2 (5 bases each). This CDR3 has 14 residues. V was pared by 5 bases and J by 1 base, with 10 bases between. Germline loops: CDR1 PRHDT, CDR2 FYEKMQ (reference sequence). In nucleotides, the CDR3 is TGTGCCAGCAGCCTGGGGGAAGGCACAGATACGCAGTATTTT. Protein: CASSLGEGTDTQYF.

This clonotype was detected many times. V usage is TRBV2 and J usage is TRBJ1-2; 9 bases line up with TRBD1. The CDR3 totals 17 residues. V lost 2 bases and J lost 4; bases outside the gene matches: 11. Per germline, CDR1 SNHLY and CDR2 FYNNEI. CDR3 bases: TGTGCCAGCAGTGAACCCCGGGACAGGGCTTTCTCCTATGGCTACACCTTC. Its translation is CASSEPRDRAFSYGYTF.

CDR3 in DNA: TGCAGTGCACGGTGGGCAGGGGTAGAAAAACTGTTTTTT. Protein sequence: CSARWAGVEKLFF. V usage is TRBV20-1 and J usage is TRBJ1-4; the D gene is possibly TRBD1 (6 bases). CDR3 size: 13 residues. The V and J ends lost 6 bases and 8 bases respectively, with 16 bases between them. CDR1 and CDR2 from the germline V gene are DFQATT and SNEGSKA (reference sequence).

This clonotype was recorded at least ten times. The gene calls are TRBV30 and TRBJ2-2; TRBD2 might be the D (6 bases). Germline CDR1 is GTSNPN and CDR2 is SVGIG (reference sequence). Trimming removed 7 bases from V and 0 bases from J, with 9 bases in between. The CDR3 consists of 13 residues. This CDR3 reads CASGLSNTGELFF. In DNA form, the CDR3 reads TGTGCCTCGGGACTGTCGAACACCGGGGAGCTGTTTTTT.

The sample holds many counts of this clonotype. The chain has TRBV6-2 or TRBV6-3 and TRBJ2-7; D is uncertain. The germline V and J ends were trimmed by 2 bases and 1 base, with 9 bases remaining between them. This CDR3 region has 14 residues. Germline V gene data show CDR1 as MNHEY and CDR2 as SVGEGT. DNA of the CDR3: TGTGCCAGCAGTTACGCCGGCTATTCCTACGAGCAGTACTTC. Translated: CASSYAGYSYEQYF.

The V and J genes are TRBV7-9 and TRBJ1-1, with 8 positions matching TRBD1. The V and J ends lost 2 bases and 2 bases, in that order; junction bases with no gene match: 10. CDR3 length equals 17 residues. CDR1 is SEHNR, CDR2 FQNEAQ, per germline (reference sequence). As DNA, the CDR3 is TGTGCCAGCAGCTTACCCGCAGGGGGCCCAGTCAACACTGAAGCTTTCTTT. It specifies CASSLPAGGPVNTEAFF.

The chain is built from TRBV7-9 and TRBJ2-7; 15 bases agree with TRBD2. The junction had 6 bases not matched to a gene; V was cut back by 4 bases and J by 2 bases. Germline V gene lookup returns CDR1 SEHNR and CDR2 FQNEAQ (reference sequence). The CDR3 consists of 17 residues. The CDR3 DNA reads TGTGCCAGCAGCTCGGGACTAGCGGGGGGTGGCGCCTACGAGCAGTACTTC. It translates to CASSSGLAGGGAYEQYF. The full variable domain, with the rest looked up from reference TRBV7-9 and TRBJ2-7, is DTGVSQNPRHKITKRGQNVTFRCDPISEHNRLYWYRQTLGQGPEFLTYFQNEAQLEKSRLLSDRFSAERPKGSFSTLEIQRTEQGDSAMYLCASSSGLAGGGAYEQYFGPGTRLTVT.

The sample holds a few counts of this clonotype. The V and J genes are TRBV4-1 and TRBJ1-5; 8 bases align to TRBD1. Germline CDR1 MGHRA, CDR2 YSYEKL. J gave up 2 bases and V 2 bases, and 5 bases lay outside the gene matches. The CDR3 extends over 16 amino acids. The CDR3 protein is CASSQSDRGGNQPQHF. Here the CDR3 DNA reads TGCGCCAGCAGCCAATCCGACAGGGGTGGCAATCAGCCCCAGCATTTT.

This clonotype was seen only a few times. The missing conserved phenylalanine or tryptophan at the end of this CDR3 makes a read error likely. V usage is TRBV6-1 and J usage is TRBJ2-1; D is undetermined. Germline values: CDR1 MNHNS, CDR2 SASEGT. The germline V and J ends were trimmed by 3 bases and 0 bases, with 6 bases remaining between them. This CDR3 is built from 14 residues. The CDR3 loop reads CASSESVSYNEQFS. The DNA of the CDR3 is TGTGCCAGCAGTGAGAGTGTCTCCTACAATGAGCAGTTCTCC.

The chain joins TRBV28 to TRBJ1-1; 7 bases map to TRBD1. V shed 1 base and J 5 bases; nucleotides not matched to a gene: 7. This CDR3 has 15 residues. Germline assignment: CDR1 MDHEN and CDR2 SYDVKM. CDR3 DNA: TGTGCCAGCAGTTTATCTTCGACAGGGTATACTGAAGCTTTCTTT. This codes for CASSLSSTGYTEAFF. Full variable domain (remainder filled in from reference TRBV28 and TRBJ1-1): DVKVTQSSRYLVKRTGEKVFLECVQDMDHENMFWYRQDPGLGLRLIYFSYDVKMKEKGDIPEGYSVSREKKERFSLILESASTNQTSMYLCASSLSSTGYTEAFFGQGTRLTVV.

This clonotype was seen many times. V is TRBV20-1 and J is TRBJ2-7, with D possibly matching TRBD2 (5 bases). V was trimmed by 0 bases and J by 2 bases, leaving 17 bases between them. Germline V CDR1 and CDR2: DFQATT, SNEGSKA (reference sequence). This CDR3 has 16 residues. CDR3 in DNA: TGCAGTGCTAGAGATCAATCCGGACTGTATACCTACGAGCAGTACTTC. The encoded protein is CSARDQSGLYTYEQYF.

This clonotype has at least ten counts. V usage is TRBV11-3 and J usage is TRBJ2-1; 11 positions agree with TRBD2. V lost 1 base and J lost 8; bases outside the gene matches: 4. The CDR3 spans 15 residues. Germline V gene data show CDR1 as SGHNT and CDR2 as YENEEA. DNA for the CDR3: TGTGCCAGCAGCTTAGGGTTTAGCGGGAGGGATGAGCAGTTCTTC. As protein: CASSLGFSGRDEQFF.

The chain links TRBV5-6 to TRBJ2-3, with D perhaps TRBD1 (5 bases). V was cut by 0 bases and J by 2 bases, with 10 bases left in between. Germline-derived CDR1 and CDR2 are SGHDT and YYEEEE. This CDR3 has 15 amino acids. CDR3 DNA: TGTGCCAGCAGCTTGGTGGGGCCCGCCACAGATACGCAGTATTTT. Encoded protein: CASSLVGPATDTQYF. The variable domain in full, with the rest retrieved from reference TRBV5-6 and TRBJ2-3, is DAGVTQSPTHLIKTRGQQVTLRCSPKSGHDTVSWYQQALGQGPQFIFQYYEEEERQRGNFPDRFSGHQFPNYSSELNVNALLLGDSALYLCASSLVGPATDTQYFGPGTRLTVL.

This clonotype came up many times. The genes are TRBV7-3 and TRBJ2-1, with D perhaps being TRBD1 or TRBD2 (6 bases each). This CDR3 region has 17 residues. Germline V lookup: CDR1 SGHTA, CDR2 FQGTGA. The V end was cut by 6 bases, the J end by 0 bases, with 18 bases between. The CDR3 sequence is CASRRHGGGDSYNEQFF. The CDR3 DNA sequence: TGTGCCAGCAGGCGCCACGGGGGCGGGGACTCCTACAATGAGCAGTTCTTC.

This clonotype was detected only a few times. CDR3 residues: CASSLVVVGEQYF. For the CDR3, the DNA is TGCGCCAGCAGCTTGGTAGTGGTGGGCGAGCAGTACTTC. The chain couples TRBV5-1 to TRBJ2-7; D gene ambiguous. Germline values: CDR1 SGHRS, CDR2 YFSETQ. This CDR3 is built from 13 residues. The V gene lost 0 bases and the J gene lost 6 bases, with 10 bases spanning the gap.